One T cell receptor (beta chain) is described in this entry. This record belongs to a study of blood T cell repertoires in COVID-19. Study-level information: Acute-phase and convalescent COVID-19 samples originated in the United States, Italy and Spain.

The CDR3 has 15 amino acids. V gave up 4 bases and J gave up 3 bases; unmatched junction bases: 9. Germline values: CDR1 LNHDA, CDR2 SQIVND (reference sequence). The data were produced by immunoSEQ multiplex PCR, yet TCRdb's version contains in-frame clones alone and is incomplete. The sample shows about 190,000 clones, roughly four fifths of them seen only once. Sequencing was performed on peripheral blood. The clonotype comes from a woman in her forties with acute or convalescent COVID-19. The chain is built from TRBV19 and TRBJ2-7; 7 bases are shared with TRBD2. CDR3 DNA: TGTGCCAGTAGTACTCCGGTGGGGGGGGACTACGAGCAGTACTTC. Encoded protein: CASSTPVGGDYEQYF.